A single sample gave rise to the 21 T cell receptor beta chains below, sequenced in a study of T cell responses to AZD1222 COVID-19 vaccine. Sequenced by immunoSEQ multiplex PCR; TCRdb stores in-frame clones only, minus some. The sample lists about 90,000 clones, approximately 83% occurring once. Sequences were derived from peripheral blood, sampled on day 0 of AZD1222 vaccination. The source is an adult in good health.

V is TRBV6-5 and J is TRBJ1-1, with D maybe TRBD1 (6 bases). The CDR3 totals 14 residues. The V and J ends lost 0 bases and 11 bases respectively, with 16 bases between them. Germline lookup yields CDR1 MNHEY and CDR2 SVGAGI. The CDR3 loop reads CASSYSGGRVRAFF. The CDR3 DNA reads as TGTGCCAGCAGTTACTCGGGGGGGCGCGTGCGCGCTTTCTTT.

This chain uses TRBV7-8 with TRBJ2-2; 14 positions match TRBD2. This CDR3 has 19 residues. Germline V gives CDR1 SGHVS, CDR2 FQNEAQ. V trimming: 4 bases; J trimming: 0 bases; junction bases outside the gene matches: 7. CDR3 residues: CASSSPGLAGVTNTGELFF. CDR3 DNA sequence: TGTGCCAGCAGCTCCCCGGGACTAGCGGGAGTCACGAACACCGGGGAGCTGTTTTTT. The entire variable domain, with the rest obtained from reference TRBV7-8 and TRBJ2-2, is as follows: GAGVSQSPRYKVAKRGQDVALRCDPISGHVSLFWYQQALGQGPEFLTYFQNEAQLDKSGLPSDRFFAERPEGSVSTLKIQRTQQEDSAVYLCASSSPGLAGVTNTGELFFGEGSRLTVL.

This chain connects TRBV27 to TRBJ2-7; 8 nucleotides agree with TRBD2. CDR1 is MNHEY, CDR2 SMNVEV, per germline (reference sequence). The CDR3 runs to 16 residues. V shed 6 bases and J 3 bases; nucleotides not matched to a gene: 13. The chain's CDR3 is CASSSPSTSVNYEQYF. CDR3 coding DNA: TGTGCCAGCAGCTCCCCCTCGACTAGCGTCAACTACGAGCAGTACTTC.

The chain joins TRBV25-1 to TRBJ2-2, with 12 bases identical to TRBD2. The CDR3 extends over 16 amino acids. The trim removed 2 bases at V and 8 bases at J, leaving 6 bases unmatched. Germline V gene data show CDR1 as MGHDK and CDR2 as SYGVNS. The CDR3 sequence: CASSERLAGAGGELFF. For the CDR3, the DNA is TGTGCCAGCAGTGAAAGACTAGCGGGAGCGGGTGGGGAGCTGTTTTTT.

This clone was recorded only once. The rearrangement uses TRBV7-8 and TRBJ2-7; the D gene is possibly TRBD1 (5 bases). This CDR3 is 15 amino acids long. Between the trimmed V and J ends, which lost 0 bases and 2 bases, there was a span of 11 bases. The germline CDR1 and CDR2 sequences are SGHVS and FQNEAQ. CDR3 in amino acids: CASSLARNRPYEQYF. The DNA for the CDR3 is TGTGCCAGCAGCTTAGCGCGGAACAGGCCCTACGAGCAGTACTTC.

This sequence joins TRBV6-2 or TRBV6-3 and TRBJ2-1; TRBD2 matches at 7 bases. The CDR3 totals 17 residues. Germline V CDR1 and CDR2: MNHEY, SVGEGT. The trim removed 0 bases at V and 5 bases at J, leaving 10 bases unmatched. CDR3 coding DNA: TGTGCCAGCAGTTACTCGTCCCAACGGGGGGTCCACAATGAGCAGTTCTTC. Translation gives CASSYSSQRGVHNEQFF.

V gene TRBV5-4 combines with J gene TRBJ1-1, with D tentatively TRBD1 (6 bases). Trimming cost V 4 bases and J 2 bases, with 15 bases left between them. The CDR3 covers 15 residues. Germline lookup yields CDR1 SGHNT and CDR2 YYREEE (reference sequence). For the CDR3, the DNA is TGTGCCAGCAGCCCAATCCGGACAGTTAACACTGAAGCTTTCTTT. Translating it yields CASSPIRTVNTEAFF.

The chain couples TRBV7-2 to TRBJ2-5, with D perhaps TRBD2 (6 bases). Germline V gene sequence: CDR1 SGHTA, CDR2 FQGNSA. The V gene lost 6 bases and the J gene lost 5 bases, with 10 bases spanning the gap. The CDR3 length is 12 residues. The CDR3 region has the DNA TGTGCCAGCAGAATGGCGGGGGAGACCCAGTACTTC. The encoded protein is CASRMAGETQYF.

The chain has TRBV7-6 and TRBJ1-5; D ambiguous. The V end lost 0 bases, the J end lost 0 bases, and 12 bases lay between the germline ends. This CDR3 contains 17 residues. CDR1 and CDR2 from the germline V gene are SGHVS and FNYEAQ. The CDR3 region has the DNA TGTGCCAGCAGCTTAGCCCCCTTTTCGATTAGCAATCAGCCCCAGCATTTT. Its translation is CASSLAPFSISNQPQHF.

The chain uses TRBV7-9 and TRBJ2-2, with TRBD2 identical over 8 bases. This CDR3 spans 17 amino acids. The germline V gene has CDR1 SEHNR and CDR2 FQNEAQ (reference sequence). V lost 1 base and J lost 5; bases outside the gene matches: 9. The CDR3 here is CASSLVPGLDVTGELFF. The CDR3 DNA sequence: TGTGCCAGCAGCTTAGTGCCGGGACTAGATGTTACCGGGGAGCTGTTTTTT.

This clone was found many times. This chain connects TRBV11-2 to TRBJ2-3; 8 bases are shared with TRBD2. After removal of 2 bases from V and 2 bases from J, the junction contained 6 bases not matched to a gene. Germline CDR1 and CDR2: SGHAT and FQNNGV. The CDR3 covers 16 residues. DNA for the CDR3: TGTGCCAGCAGCTTAAGGGGGACTAGGACCACAGATACGCAGTATTTT. Residues: CASSLRGTRTTDTQYF.

This chain uses TRBV7-2 with TRBJ2-2; D ambiguous. V gave up 5 bases and J gave up 2 bases, with 15 bases separating them. Germline CDR1 is SGHTA and CDR2 is FQGNSA. The CDR3 covers 16 residues. CDR3 in amino acids: CASSPSPTFNTGELFF. CDR3 sequence (DNA): TGTGCCAGCAGCCCTTCCCCCACCTTCAACACCGGGGAGCTGTTTTTT.

The sample holds one count of this clone. The rearrangement links TRBV4-2 to TRBJ2-1; D is undetermined. Germline V gene sequence: CDR1 LGHNA, CDR2 YNFKEQ. CDR3 length equals 16 residues. Trimming removed 3 bases from V and 6 bases from J, with 18 bases in between. In DNA form, the CDR3 reads TGTGCCAGCAGCCAGGAAGCACTCCGTTGGTTCAATGAGCAGTTCTTC. As protein: CASSQEALRWFNEQFF.

This clone was counted ten times or more. This chain joins TRBV23-1 and TRBJ2-1, with D tentatively TRBD1 (5 bases). TRBV23-1 is sorted into the ORF group, with uncertain function. Trimming stripped 4 bases from V and 6 bases from J, with 16 bases between. CDR3 length: 15 amino acids. This CDR3 is CASSPSRVWGNEQFF. DNA of the CDR3: TGCGCCAGCAGTCCCAGCAGGGTGTGGGGCAATGAGCAGTTCTTC.

This clone was recorded only once. This chain uses TRBV19 with TRBJ1-1; 9 bases are a match to TRBD1. CDR1 and CDR2 (germline): LNHDA, SQIVND (reference sequence). V lost 9 bases to trimming and J lost 5 bases; unmatched junction nucleotides: 7. There are 13 residues in the CDR3. Here the CDR3 DNA reads TGTGCCAGCCAGAGGGACAGGGCAACTGAAGCTTTCTTT. Amino acid sequence: CASQRDRATEAFF.

The V call is TRBV6-2 or TRBV6-3, the J call TRBJ2-3; the match to TRBD2 covers 8 bases. The germline gives CDR1 MNHEY, CDR2 SVGEGT. The CDR3 is 15 residues long. Germline trimming cut 5 bases from V and 2 bases from J; bases unmatched to any gene: 6. The CDR3 DNA reads as TGTGCCAGCAGTCGGACTAGCCGGGACACAGATACGCAGTATTTT. This encodes CASSRTSRDTDTQYF.

This clone was picked up a small number of times. The chain employs TRBV7-3 and TRBJ2-1; a possible D gene is TRBD2 (6 bases). The germline V gene has CDR1 SGHTA and CDR2 FQGTGA. The V gene lost 2 bases and the J gene lost 10 bases, with 15 bases spanning the gap. CDR3 size: 14 residues. CDR3 in amino acids: CASSLASVGEEQFF. The CDR3 DNA sequence: TGTGCCAGCAGCTTAGCTAGCGTGGGTGAAGAGCAGTTCTTC.

DNA for the CDR3: TGCAGCGTTGAAGAATCACAAGAGACCCAGTACTTC. Encoded protein: CSVEESQETQYF. The chain is built from TRBV29-1 and TRBJ2-5; D remains unclear. The CDR3 covers 12 residues. Germline V lookup: CDR1 SQVTM, CDR2 ANQGSEA. Trimming took 0 bases from V and 2 from J, leaving 4 bases between them.

In this sample, this clone is large. The chain recombines TRBV7-2 with TRBJ1-3, with a tentative D call TRBD1 (5 bases). Germline assignment: CDR1 SGHTA and CDR2 FQGNSA. V lost 5 bases and J 5 bases, leaving 13 bases between the germline ends. The CDR3 is 14 residues long. The CDR3 loop is CASSLRSGRNTIYF. In DNA form, the CDR3 reads TGTGCCAGCAGCCTCAGGTCGGGACGAAACACCATATATTTT.

CDR3 DNA sequence: TGTGCCAGCAGCCGCCCCTATGGCTACACCTTC. This sequence encodes CASSRPYGYTF. This sequence joins TRBV28 and TRBJ1-2; D uncertain. Trimming removed 6 bases at V and 4 bases at J, with 6 bases between. CDR3 length: 11 residues. Germline lookup yields CDR1 MDHEN and CDR2 SYDVKM.

This sequence joins TRBV6-5 and TRBJ1-1; D is perhaps TRBD1 (6 bases). Germline values: CDR1 MNHEY, CDR2 SVGAGI. The CDR3 sequence is 14 residues long. Trimming pared 8 bases from V and 1 base from J, leaving 14 bases between. CDR3 residues: CASGTIQGNTEAFF. In nucleotides, the CDR3 is TGTGCCAGCGGGACCATACAGGGGAACACTGAAGCTTTCTTT.